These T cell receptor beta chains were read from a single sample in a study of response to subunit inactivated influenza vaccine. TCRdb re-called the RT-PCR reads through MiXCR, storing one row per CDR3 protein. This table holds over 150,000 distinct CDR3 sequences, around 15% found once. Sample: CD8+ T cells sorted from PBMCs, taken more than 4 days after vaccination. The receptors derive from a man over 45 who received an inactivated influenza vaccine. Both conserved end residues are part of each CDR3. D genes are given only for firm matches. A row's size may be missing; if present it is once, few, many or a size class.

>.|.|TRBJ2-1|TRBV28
TGTGCCAGCAGCAGGGACTTTGACCCCTACAATGAGCAGTTCTTC
CASSRDFDPYNEQFF
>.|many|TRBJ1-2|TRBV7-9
TGTGCCAGCAGCTTAGGGGACTATGGCTACACCTTC
CASSLGDYGYTF
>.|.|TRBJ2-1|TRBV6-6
TGTGCCAGCACCGGGCAGGGCAATGAGCAGTTCTTC
CASTGQGNEQFF
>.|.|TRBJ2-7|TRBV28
TGTGCCAGCAGTCAAACCCTTTCTAGATACGAGCAGTACTTC
CASSQTLSRYEQYF
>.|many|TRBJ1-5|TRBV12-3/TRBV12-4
TGTGCCAGCAGTTTAGTGGGTTCCAATCAGCCCCAGCATTTT
CASSLVGSNQPQHF
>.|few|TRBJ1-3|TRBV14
TGTGCCAGCAGCAAAGAATACTCTGGAAACACCATATATTTT
CASSKEYSGNTIYF
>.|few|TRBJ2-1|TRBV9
TGTGCCAGCAGCGTCAGCGGTTTGAGCTCCTACAATGAGCAGTTCTTC
CASSVSGLSSYNEQFF
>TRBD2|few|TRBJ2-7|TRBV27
TGTGCCAGCAGTACTGGACTAGCCGAGCAGTACTTC
CASSTGLAEQYF
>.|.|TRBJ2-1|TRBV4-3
TGCGCCAGCAGCCACAAGCCGGACTCCTACAATGAGCAGTTCTTC
CASSHKPDSYNEQFF
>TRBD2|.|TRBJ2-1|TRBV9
TGTGCCAGCAGCTCCCGGGGAGCGGGGTACAATGAGCAGTTCTTC
CASSSRGAGYNEQFF
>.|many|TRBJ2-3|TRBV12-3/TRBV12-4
TGTGCCAGCAGTTTCCCGACGGGGGACCTTACGCAGTATTTT
CASSFPTGDLTQYF
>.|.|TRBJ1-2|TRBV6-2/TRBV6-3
TGTGCCAGCAGTTACTATATCGGACTCTATGGCTACACCTTC
CASSYYIGLYGYTF
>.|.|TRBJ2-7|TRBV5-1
TGCGCCAGCAGCTTGCGCCAGCCAACCTACGAGCAGTACTTC
CASSLRQPTYEQYF
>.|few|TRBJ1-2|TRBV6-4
TGTGCCAGCAGTGGATCCCAGGCCGCACCCTATGGCTACACCTTC
CASSGSQAAPYGYTF
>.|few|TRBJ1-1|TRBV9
TGTGCCAGCAGCCCGAGGGACGGGACGGTGAACACTGAAGCTTTCTTT
CASSPRDGTVNTEAFF
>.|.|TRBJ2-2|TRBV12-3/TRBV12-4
TGTGCCAGCAGTTTAGCCGACTATAACACCGGGGAGCTGTTTTTT
CASSLADYNTGELFF
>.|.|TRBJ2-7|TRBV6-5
TGTGCCAGCAGTTTGCGAGCGGGCTTGGGGGACGAGCAGTACTTC
CASSLRAGLGDEQYF
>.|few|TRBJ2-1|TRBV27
TGTGCCAGCAGTTTATATTCCGGGGGGCGCGACAATGAGCAGTTCTTC
CASSLYSGGRDNEQFF
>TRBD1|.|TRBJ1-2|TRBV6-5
TGTGCCAGCAGTTACGCGGCCACAGGGGGTGATGGCTACACCTTC
CASSYAATGGDGYTF
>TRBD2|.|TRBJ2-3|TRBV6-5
TGTGCCAGCAGCTTAGCGGGGAGGAGCACAGATACGCAGTATTTT
CASSLAGRSTDTQYF
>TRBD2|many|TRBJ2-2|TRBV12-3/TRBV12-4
TGTGCCAGCAGTCTTACTAGCGCCACCGGGGAGCTGTTTTTT
CASSLTSATGELFF
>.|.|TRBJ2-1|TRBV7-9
TGTGCCAGCAGCCCTCTCGCGGGGGCCAATGAGCAGTTCTTC
CASSPLAGANEQFF
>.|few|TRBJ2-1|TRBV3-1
TGTGCCAGCAGCCAAGATCTTGTTAGACCCTATGAGCAGTTCTTC
CASSQDLVRPYEQFF
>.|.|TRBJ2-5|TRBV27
TGTGCCAGCAGTTGGGGGATTCAAGAGACCCAGTACTTC
CASSWGIQETQYF
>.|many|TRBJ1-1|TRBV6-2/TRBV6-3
TGTGCCAGCAGCCCAGGAATAAACACTGAAGCTTTCTTT
CASSPGINTEAFF
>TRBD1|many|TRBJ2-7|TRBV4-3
TGCGCCAGCAGCCAGCGGACAGGGGGAATCCACGAGCAGTACTTC
CASSQRTGGIHEQYF
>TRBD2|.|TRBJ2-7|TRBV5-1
TGCGCCAGCAGCTTGACTAGCGGACCCTACGAGCAGTACTTC
CASSLTSGPYEQYF
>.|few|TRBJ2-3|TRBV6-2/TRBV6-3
TGTGCCAGCAACGATTTTTCTGTGGGGACGCAGTATTTT
CASNDFSVGTQYF
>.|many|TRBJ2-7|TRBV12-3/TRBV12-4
TGTGCCAGCAGTTTTGGGTTATACGAGCAGTACTTC
CASSFGLYEQYF
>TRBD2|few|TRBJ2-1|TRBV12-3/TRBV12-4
TGTGCCAGCAGTTTACCGGGACTAGCGACGAATGAGCAGTTCTTC
CASSLPGLATNEQFF
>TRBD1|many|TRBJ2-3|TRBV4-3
TGCGCCAGCAGCCAAAGGACAGGGCCAGATACGCAGTATTTT
CASSQRTGPDTQYF